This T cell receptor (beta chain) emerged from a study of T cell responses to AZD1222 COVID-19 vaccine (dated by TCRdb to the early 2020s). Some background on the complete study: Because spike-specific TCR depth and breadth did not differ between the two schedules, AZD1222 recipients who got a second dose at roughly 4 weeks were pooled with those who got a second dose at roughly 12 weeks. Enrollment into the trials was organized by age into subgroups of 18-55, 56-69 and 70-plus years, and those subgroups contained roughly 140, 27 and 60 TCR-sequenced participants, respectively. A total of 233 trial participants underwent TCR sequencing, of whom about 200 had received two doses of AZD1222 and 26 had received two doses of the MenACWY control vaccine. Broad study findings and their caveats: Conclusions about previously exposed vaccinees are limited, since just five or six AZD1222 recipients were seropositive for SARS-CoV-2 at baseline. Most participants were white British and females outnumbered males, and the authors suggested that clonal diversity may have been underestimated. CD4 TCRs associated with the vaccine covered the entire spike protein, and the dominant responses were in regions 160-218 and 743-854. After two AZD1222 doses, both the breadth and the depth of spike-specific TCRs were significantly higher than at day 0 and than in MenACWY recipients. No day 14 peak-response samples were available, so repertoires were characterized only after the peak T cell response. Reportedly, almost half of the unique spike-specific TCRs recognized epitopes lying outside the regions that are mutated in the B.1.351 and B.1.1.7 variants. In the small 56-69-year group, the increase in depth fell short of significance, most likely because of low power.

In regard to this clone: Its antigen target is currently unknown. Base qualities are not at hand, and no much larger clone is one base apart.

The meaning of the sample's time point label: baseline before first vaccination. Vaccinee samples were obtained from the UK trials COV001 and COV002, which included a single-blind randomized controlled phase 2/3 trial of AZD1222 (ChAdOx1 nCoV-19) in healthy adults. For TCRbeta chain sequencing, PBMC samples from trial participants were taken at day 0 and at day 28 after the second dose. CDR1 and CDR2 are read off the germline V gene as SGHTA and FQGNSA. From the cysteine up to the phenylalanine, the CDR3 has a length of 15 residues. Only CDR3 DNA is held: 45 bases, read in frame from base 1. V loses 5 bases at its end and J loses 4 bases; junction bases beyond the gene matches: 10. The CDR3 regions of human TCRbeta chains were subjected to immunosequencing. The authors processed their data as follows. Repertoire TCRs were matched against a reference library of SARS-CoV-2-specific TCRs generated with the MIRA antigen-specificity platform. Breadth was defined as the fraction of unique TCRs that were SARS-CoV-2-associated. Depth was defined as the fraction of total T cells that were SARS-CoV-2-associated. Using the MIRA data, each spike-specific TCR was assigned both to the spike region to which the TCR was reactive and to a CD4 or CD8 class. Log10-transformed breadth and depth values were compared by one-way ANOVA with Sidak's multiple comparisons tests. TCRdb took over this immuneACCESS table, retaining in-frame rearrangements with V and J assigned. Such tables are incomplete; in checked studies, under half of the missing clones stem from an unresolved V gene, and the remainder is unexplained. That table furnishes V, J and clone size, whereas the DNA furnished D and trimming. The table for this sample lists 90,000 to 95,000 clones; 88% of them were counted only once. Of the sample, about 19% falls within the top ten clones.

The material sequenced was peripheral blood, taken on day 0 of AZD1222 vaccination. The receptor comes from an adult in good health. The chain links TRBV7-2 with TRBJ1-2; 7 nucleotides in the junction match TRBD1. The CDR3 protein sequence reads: CASSPISAGGYGYTF. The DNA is TGTGCCAGCAGCCCCATCTCGGCAGGGGGCTATGGCTACACCTTC.